Shown below are 29 T cell receptor beta chains from a single sample sequenced in a study of OX40 agonist ivuxolimab in advanced cancers. Profiled with immunoSEQ multiplex PCR; TCRdb holds only in-frame clones, not every one. In the table there are more than 45,000 clones, about 88% of which are singletons. The source was CD4+ or CD8+ T cells sorted from blood, collected in a trial of the OX40 agonist ivuxolimab. These receptors were collected from an adult with an advanced solid tumor such as melanoma, head and neck, liver or kidney cancer.

CDR3 in amino acids: CASSSQGLGANVLTF. DNA for the CDR3: TGTGCCAGTAGTTCTCAGGGCCTCGGGGCCAACGTCCTGACTTTC. The rearrangement uses TRBV19 and TRBJ2-6; a weak D match, TRBD1 (5 bases). V was shortened by 5 bases and J by 4 bases, with 12 bases between the two germline ends. This CDR3 is built from 15 residues. The germline V gene encodes CDR1 LNHDA and CDR2 SQIVND (reference sequence).

The chain carries TRBV9 and TRBJ2-5, with TRBD2 matching 13 bases. CDR1 is SGDLS and CDR2 is YYNGEE in the germline V gene. There are 18 residues in the CDR3. V lost 3 bases to trimming and J lost 4 bases; unmatched junction nucleotides: 12. The CDR3 DNA sequence: TGTGCCAGCAGCGAGGGGACTAGCGGGACATTAACCAGAGAGACCCAGTACTTC. Its translation: CASSEGTSGTLTRETQYF.

The chain couples TRBV6-5 to TRBJ1-3, with D perhaps TRBD1 (6 bases). The germline gives CDR1 MNHEY, CDR2 SVGAGI. Between the trimmed V and J ends, which lost 6 bases and 4 bases, there was a span of 16 bases. CDR3 length: 15 residues. DNA for the CDR3: TGTGCCAGCAGCAGGGGACGGGGAGAGGGAAACACCATATATTTT. This encodes CASSRGRGEGNTIYF.

V and J are TRBV28 and TRBJ2-5; D is uncertain. The CDR3 sequence is 11 residues long. V dropped 7 bases and J dropped 4 bases, with 7 bases sitting between them. Germline V gives CDR1 MDHEN, CDR2 SYDVKM. The DNA for the CDR3 is TGTGCCAGCAAGTTAGGAGAGACCCAGTACTTC. Amino acids: CASKLGETQYF.

This chain joins TRBV6-1 and TRBJ1-2, with 7 bases identical to TRBD1. V gave up 7 bases and J gave up 8 bases; unmatched junction bases: 10. The CDR3 has 13 amino acids. Per germline, CDR1 MNHNS and CDR2 SASEGT. The CDR3 DNA sequence: TGTGCCAGCAACGGGGGGACAGTATACGGCTACACCTTC. It codes for CASNGGTVYGYTF.

Written as DNA, the CDR3 is TGCGCCAGCAGTGAGCAGCCCCCTGGCACAGATACGCAGTATTTT. This gives the protein CASSEQPPGTDTQYF. The rearrangement uses TRBV10-2 and TRBJ2-3; D is unresolved. Germline values: CDR1 WSHSY, CDR2 SAAADI. This CDR3 is built from 15 residues. The V end lost 2 bases, the J end lost 1 base, and 10 bases lay between the germline ends.

The chain has TRBV10-3 and TRBJ1-1; D uncertain. With 0 bases removed from V and 3 bases from J, the gap between germline ends came to 5 bases. The CDR3 has 13 amino acids. The germline CDR1 and CDR2 sequences are ENHRY and SYGVKD. The DNA of the CDR3 is TGTGCCATCAGTGAGTCTGGGGACACTGAAGCTTTCTTT. This encodes CAISESGDTEAFF.

This chain connects TRBV11-3 to TRBJ2-7; TRBD1 is a possible D gene (6 bases). V was cut by 5 bases and J by 4 bases, with 18 bases left in between. The CDR3 runs 15 residues. Looked up from germline, CDR1 is SGHNT and CDR2 is YENEEA. CDR3 amino acids: CASSLNGAGEYEQYF. As DNA, the CDR3 is TGTGCCAGCAGCCTCAACGGGGCAGGGGAGTACGAGCAGTACTTC.

This chain joins TRBV19 and TRBJ1-5, with unresolved D. Germline V gene sequence: CDR1 LNHDA, CDR2 SQIVND (reference sequence). V lost 6 bases to trimming and J lost 0 bases, with 18 bases between them. The CDR3 runs to 17 residues. In DNA, the CDR3 is TGTGCCAGTAGATCATTAGACGGATTCCTTAGCAATCAGCCCCAGCATTTT. It translates to CASRSLDGFLSNQPQHF.

This rearrangement joins TRBV5-1 to TRBJ2-2; D gene ambiguous. The germline V gene encodes CDR1 SGHRS and CDR2 YFSETQ. The CDR3 has 16 amino acids. V was clipped by 0 bases and J by 2 bases, with 11 bases between them. DNA of the CDR3: TGCGCCAGCAGCTTGGGACAAATCATAAACACCGGGGAGCTGTTTTTT. As protein: CASSLGQIINTGELFF.

The chain combines TRBV19 with TRBJ2-3, with 9 bases lining up with TRBD1. Trimming at V came to 5 bases and at J to 9 bases, leaving 12 bases not matched to a gene. This CDR3 has 15 amino acids. In germline, CDR1 is LNHDA, CDR2 SQIVND (reference sequence). CDR3 bases: TGTGCCAGTAGTGAGGGACAGGGCGCCCTGGGGACGCAGTATTTT. Its protein product is CASSEGQGALGTQYF.

The chain carries TRBV7-2 and TRBJ1-1; D is undetermined. The CDR3 extends over 13 amino acids. Germline V CDR1 and CDR2: SGHTA, FQGNSA. V lost 4 bases, J lost 2 bases, and 8 bases lay in between. In DNA, the CDR3 is TGTGCCAGCAGCTCTCCATCTAACACTGAAGCTTTCTTT. As protein: CASSSPSNTEAFF.

The J gene is TRBJ2-5, the V gene TRBV6-1, with D perhaps assigned TRBD1 or TRBD2 (5 bases each). The CDR3 loop spans 15 amino acids. The V end was cut by 7 bases, the J end by 2 bases, with 17 bases between. The V gene's germline CDR1 is MNHNS and CDR2 SASEGT. CDR3 nucleotides: TGTGCCAGCATAGGTGGGGGTCTTATTCAAGAGACCCAGTACTTC. Its translation is CASIGGGLIQETQYF.

V gene TRBV6-5 combines with J gene TRBJ1-5, with D possibly matching TRBD1 (5 bases). The V and J ends lost 5 bases and 5 bases respectively, with 10 bases between them. The V gene's germline CDR1 is MNHEY and CDR2 SVGAGI. The CDR3 length is 13 residues. The CDR3 DNA reads as TGTGCCAGCAGTAGAGACAGATATCAGCCCCAGCATTTT. Translated, it gives CASSRDRYQPQHF.

A few counts support this clone. The rearrangement uses TRBV5-4 and TRBJ2-5; 8 bases agree with TRBD2. CDR1 and CDR2 from the germline V gene are SGHNT and YYREEE (reference sequence). The CDR3 loop spans 17 amino acids. Trimming took 4 bases from V and 5 from J; bases not matched to a gene: 16. The CDR3 spells CASSPPPGTRSWETQYF. The CDR3 nucleotides are TGTGCCAGCAGCCCACCTCCCGGGACTAGGAGTTGGGAGACCCAGTACTTC.

V is TRBV27 and J is TRBJ2-5; D call uncertain. The CDR3 runs to 14 residues. Germline V gene lookup returns CDR1 MNHEY and CDR2 SMNVEV (reference sequence). The V end lost 4 bases, the J end lost 1 base, and 10 bases lay between the germline ends. CDR3 nucleotides: TGTGCCAGCAGTTCGGACGGATTCCAAGAGACCCAGTACTTC. Its protein product is CASSSDGFQETQYF.

This CDR3 reads CASSPTGGSQPQHF. CDR3 nucleotide sequence: TGTGCCAGTAGCCCTACCGGGGGCAGTCAGCCCCAGCATTTT. V usage is TRBV19 and J usage is TRBJ1-5; D might be TRBD1 (6 bases). The V end was cut by 6 bases, the J end by 6 bases, with 15 bases between. The CDR3 length is 14 residues. CDR1 is LNHDA, CDR2 SQIVND, per germline (reference sequence).

The J gene is TRBJ2-1, the V gene TRBV2; 10 bases fit TRBD2. The germline CDR1 and CDR2 sequences are SNHLY and FYNNEI. The CDR3 is made up of 15 amino acids. V lost 8 bases to trimming and J lost 3 bases; unmatched junction nucleotides: 7. The CDR3 spells CASGTSAWDYNEQFF. In DNA, the CDR3 is TGTGCCAGCGGGACTAGCGCGTGGGACTACAATGAGCAGTTCTTC.

This sequence joins TRBV6-6 and TRBJ2-7; D is ambiguous. Germline-derived CDR1 and CDR2 are MNHNY and SVGAGI (reference sequence). The CDR3 has 14 residues. V lost 0 bases to trimming and J lost 2 bases, with 8 bases between them. The CDR3 nucleotides read TGTGCCAGCAGTTACTCCGGAGAAACCTACGAGCAGTACTTC. As protein: CASSYSGETYEQYF.

This chain uses TRBV28 with TRBJ2-7; D might be TRBD1 or TRBD2, each matching 7 bases. Germline loops: CDR1 MDHEN, CDR2 SYDVKM. Trimming removed 7 bases from V and 2 bases from J, with 18 bases in between. This CDR3 region has 15 residues. CDR3 amino acids: CASTPGPGGAYEQYF. The CDR3 coding sequence is TGTGCCAGCACCCCCGGGCCAGGGGGGGCCTACGAGCAGTACTTC.

The genes are TRBV2 and TRBJ2-5; the D gene could be TRBD1 or TRBD2 (5 bases each). CDR3 length: 15 residues. Trimming removed 8 bases at V and 5 bases at J, with 21 bases between. CDR1 and CDR2 from the germline V gene are SNHLY and FYNNEI. CDR3 amino acids: CASGGLGTLRETQYF. As DNA, the CDR3 is TGTGCCAGCGGAGGCCTAGGGACCCTGAGGGAGACCCAGTACTTC.

The genes are TRBV28 and TRBJ1-6; 10 nucleotides agree with TRBD1. In germline, CDR1 is MDHEN, CDR2 SYDVKM. The CDR3 length is 14 residues. V lost 4 bases to trimming and J lost 7 bases; unmatched junction nucleotides: 1. The CDR3 DNA reads as TGTGCCAGCAGTTCGGGACAGGGGAATTCACCCCTCCACTTT. Amino acids: CASSSGQGNSPLHF. Complete variable domain (other parts from reference TRBV28 and TRBJ1-6): DVKVTQSSRYLVKRTGEKVFLECVQDMDHENMFWYRQDPGLGLRLIYFSYDVKMKEKGDIPEGYSVSREKKERFSLILESASTNQTSMYLCASSSGQGNSPLHFGNGTRLTVT.

V gene TRBV6-1 combines with J gene TRBJ1-3; D is uncertain. Germline assignment: CDR1 MNHNS and CDR2 SASEGT. The CDR3 loop spans 14 amino acids. Trimming shortened V by 0 bases and J by 7 bases, and 10 bases separated the two germline ends. This CDR3 is CASSEAGSWNTIYF. CDR3 bases: TGTGCCAGCAGTGAAGCGGGCTCCTGGAACACCATATATTTT.

The chain uses TRBV9 and TRBJ2-3; D unclear. In germline, CDR1 is SGDLS, CDR2 YYNGEE. The V gene lost 0 bases and the J gene lost 4 bases, with 6 bases spanning the gap. The CDR3 spans 13 residues. CDR3 residues: CASSVDHSDTQYF. CDR3 sequence (DNA): TGTGCCAGCAGCGTAGACCATTCAGATACGCAGTATTTT.

The V and J genes are TRBV7-9 and TRBJ2-1; possibly TRBD1 for D (8 bases). From germline, CDR1 is SEHNR and CDR2 FQNEAQ (reference sequence). This CDR3 has 16 amino acids. V lost 5 bases to trimming and J lost 4 bases, with 18 bases between them. CDR3 residues: CASSVDRGGLYNEQFF. CDR3 nucleotide sequence: TGTGCCAGCAGCGTCGACAGGGGAGGGTTGTACAATGAGCAGTTCTTC.

J is TRBJ2-7 and V is TRBV6-6, with a weak D call TRBD1 (5 bases). Trimming took 5 bases from V and 6 from J, leaving 20 bases between them. Germline V lookup: CDR1 MNHNY, CDR2 SVGAGI (reference sequence). This CDR3 has 15 amino acids. The CDR3 spells CASSPQAGLVSEQYF. DNA for the CDR3: TGTGCCAGCAGTCCACAGGCAGGGCTGGTCTCCGAGCAGTACTTC.

This clone was counted only a few times. This chain links TRBV30 with TRBJ1-6; weak D call: TRBD1 (5 bases). Germline V CDR1 and CDR2: GTSNPN, SVGIG (reference sequence). This CDR3 spans 13 amino acids. The V end was cut by 4 bases, the J end by 7 bases, with 11 bases between. The CDR3 DNA sequence: TGTGCCTGGAATTCAGGGAACAATTCACCCCTCCACTTT. Residues: CAWNSGNNSPLHF.

The chain uses TRBV20-1 and TRBJ2-1; unclear D gene. CDR1 is DFQATT and CDR2 is SNEGSKA in the germline V gene (reference sequence). CDR3 length equals 11 residues. The V end was cut by 6 bases, the J end by 6 bases, with 9 bases between. DNA of the CDR3: TGCAGTGCGCCAGAGACCAATGAGCAGTTCTTC. Translated: CSAPETNEQFF.

The chain joins TRBV14 to TRBJ1-1, with unresolved D. CDR1 is SGHDN, CDR2 FVKESK, per germline. This CDR3 comprises 15 residues. Trimming removed 2 bases from V and 0 bases from J, with 10 bases in between. In DNA, the CDR3 is TGTGCCAGCAGCCAATTATCCAATATGAACACTGAAGCTTTCTTT. It is translated as CASSQLSNMNTEAFF.